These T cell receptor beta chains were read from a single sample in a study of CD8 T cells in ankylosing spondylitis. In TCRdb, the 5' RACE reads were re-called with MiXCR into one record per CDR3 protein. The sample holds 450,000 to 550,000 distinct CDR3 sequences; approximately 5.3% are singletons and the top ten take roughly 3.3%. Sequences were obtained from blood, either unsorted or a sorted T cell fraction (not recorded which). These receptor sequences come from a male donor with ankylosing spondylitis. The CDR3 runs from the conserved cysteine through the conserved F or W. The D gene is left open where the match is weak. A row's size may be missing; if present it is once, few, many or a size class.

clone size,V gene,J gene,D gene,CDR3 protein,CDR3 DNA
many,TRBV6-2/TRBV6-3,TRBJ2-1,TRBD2,CASSYSRTRWDNEQFF,TGTGCCAGCAGTTACTCTCGGACTAGATGGGACAATGAGCAGTTCTTC
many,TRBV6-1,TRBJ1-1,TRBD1,CASRAGTAIQAFF,TGTGCCAGCAGGGCCGGGACAGCGATACAAGCTTTCTTT
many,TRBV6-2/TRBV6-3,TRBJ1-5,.,CASSYSGFNQPQHF,TGTGCCAGCAGTTACTCGGGATTCAATCAGCCCCAGCATTTT
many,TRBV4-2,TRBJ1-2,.,CASSQDSQANYGYTF,TGTGCCAGCAGCCAAGATTCACAGGCAAACTATGGCTACACCTTC
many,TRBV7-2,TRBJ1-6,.,CASSFSTPRAPLHF,TGTGCCAGCAGTTTTAGTACTCCCCGAGCACCCCTCCACTTT
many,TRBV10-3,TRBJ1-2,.,CAISNLEGSYGYTF,TGTGCCATCAGCAACTTAGAAGGGAGCTATGGCTACACCTTC
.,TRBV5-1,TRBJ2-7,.,CASSLGRDRYEQYF,TGCGCCAGCAGCTTGGGTAGGGATCGCTACGAGCAGTACTTC
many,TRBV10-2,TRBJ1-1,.,CASRRTAGLTEAFF,TGCGCCAGCAGGAGGACAGCTGGGCTCACTGAAGCTTTCTTT
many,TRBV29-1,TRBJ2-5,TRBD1,CSVRPQGTVETQYF,TGCAGCGTTCGGCCACAGGGGACAGTCGAGACCCAGTACTTC
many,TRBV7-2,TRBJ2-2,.,CASSWNTGELFF,TGTGCCAGCAGCTGGAACACCGGGGAGCTGTTTTTT
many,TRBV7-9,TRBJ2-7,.,CASSPYSLSYEQYF,TGTGCCAGCAGCCCATACTCCCTCTCCTACGAGCAGTACTTC